The clone carrying this T cell receptor (beta chain) showed up many times. Its target is not known. The data were taken from a study of T cells in Graves' hyperthyroidism and ophthalmopathy. Regarding the study as a whole: Model-based prediction identified ophthalmopathy a median roughly six months prior to its onset. Blood also carried most thyroid clonotypes expanded above 0.001.

Clinical symptoms, serum thyroxine, TRAb, thyroid ultrasound and orbital computed tomography established diagnosis. TCR beta CDR3 region amplification was performed from RNA transcripts. First-round RT-PCR targeting the TCR CDR3 was performed with the HTBI primer set. A single record per CDR3 protein comes from TCRdb applying MiXCR to the multiplex PCR reads. In the table there are about 640,000 distinct CDR3 sequences, around 21% of which are singletons. The CDR3 is made up of 15 amino acids. CDR1 is SGHAT, CDR2 FQNNGV, per germline. Trimming pared 3 bases from V and 4 bases from J, leaving 13 bases between.

The chain links TRBV11-2 to TRBJ1-3; D remains unclear. The TCR sequence derives from a man aged 30 to 39 with Graves' ophthalmopathy. Sequenced input: blood. The CDR3 protein is CASSFEGSLGNTIYF. In DNA, the CDR3 is TGTGCCAGCAGCTTCGAGGGATCGTTAGGAAACACCATATATTTT. Complete variable domain (other parts from reference TRBV11-2 and TRBJ1-3): EAGVAQSPRYKIIEKRQSVAFWCNPISGHATLYWYQQILGQGPKLLIQFQNNGVVDDSQLPKDRFSAERLKGVDSTLKIQPAKLEDSAVYLCASSFEGSLGNTIYFGEGSWLTVV.